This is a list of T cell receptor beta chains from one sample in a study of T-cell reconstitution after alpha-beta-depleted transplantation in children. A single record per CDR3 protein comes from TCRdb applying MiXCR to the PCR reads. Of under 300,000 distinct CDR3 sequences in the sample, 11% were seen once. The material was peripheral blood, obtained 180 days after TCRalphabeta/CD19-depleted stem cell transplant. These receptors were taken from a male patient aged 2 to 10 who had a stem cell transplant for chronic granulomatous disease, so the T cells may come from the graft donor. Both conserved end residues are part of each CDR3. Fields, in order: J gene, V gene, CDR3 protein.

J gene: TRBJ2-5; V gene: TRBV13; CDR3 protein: CASRDQREMGETQYF
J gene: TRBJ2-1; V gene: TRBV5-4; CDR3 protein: CASSSPDRGGLNEQFF
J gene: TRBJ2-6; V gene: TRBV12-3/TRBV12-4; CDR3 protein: CASGRSGANVLTF
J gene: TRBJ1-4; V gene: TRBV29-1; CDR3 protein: CSVSGVANEKLFF
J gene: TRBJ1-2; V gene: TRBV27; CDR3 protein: CTSSFPADYGYTF
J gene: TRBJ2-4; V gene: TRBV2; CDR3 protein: CASSQGVEAKNIQYF
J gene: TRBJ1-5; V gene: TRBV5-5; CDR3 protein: CASSTDRGTGQPQHF
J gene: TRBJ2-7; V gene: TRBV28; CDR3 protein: CASSFSGYVGEQYF
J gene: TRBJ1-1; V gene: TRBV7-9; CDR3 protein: CASNKRNTEAFF
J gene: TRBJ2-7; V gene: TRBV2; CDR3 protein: CASWVGQAWEQYF
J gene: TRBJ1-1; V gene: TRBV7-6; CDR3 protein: CASSLEGTWGKMNTEAFF
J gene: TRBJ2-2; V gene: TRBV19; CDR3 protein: CASSRRQGKTNTGELFF
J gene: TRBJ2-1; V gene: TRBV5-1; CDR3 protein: CASSSGQGTYNEQFF
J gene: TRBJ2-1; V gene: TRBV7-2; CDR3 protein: CASSLNRGDSKQFF
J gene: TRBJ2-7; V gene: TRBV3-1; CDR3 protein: CASSSRTGGEQYF
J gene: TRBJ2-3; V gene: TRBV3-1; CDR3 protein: CASSHRVDTTDTQYF
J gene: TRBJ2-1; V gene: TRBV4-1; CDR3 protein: CASSQESLPLDEQFF
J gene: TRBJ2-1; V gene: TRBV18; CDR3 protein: CASSPLSDNEQFF
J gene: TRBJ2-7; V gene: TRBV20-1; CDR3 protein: CSASLSSYEQYF
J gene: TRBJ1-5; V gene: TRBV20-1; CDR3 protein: CSAAQGSDQPQHF
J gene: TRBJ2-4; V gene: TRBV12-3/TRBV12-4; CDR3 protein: CASSLGGTGGNIQYF
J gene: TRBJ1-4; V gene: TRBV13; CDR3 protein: CASSNRRVNEKLFF
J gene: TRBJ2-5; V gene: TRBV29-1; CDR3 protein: CSVSRDRQETQYF
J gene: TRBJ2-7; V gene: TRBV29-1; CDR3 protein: CSVGGGEQYF
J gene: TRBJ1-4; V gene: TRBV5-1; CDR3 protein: CASSLSWGQNEKLFF
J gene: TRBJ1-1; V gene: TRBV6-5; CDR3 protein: CASSYRGLNTEAFF
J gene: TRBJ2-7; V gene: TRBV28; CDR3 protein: CASSSAGTFYEQYF
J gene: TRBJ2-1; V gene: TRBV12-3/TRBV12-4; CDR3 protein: CASSLGTGGYNEQFF
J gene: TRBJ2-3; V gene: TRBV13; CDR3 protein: CTSSPRGRHHETSTDTQYF
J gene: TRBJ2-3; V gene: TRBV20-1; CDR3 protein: CSASVFLRGSTDTQYF
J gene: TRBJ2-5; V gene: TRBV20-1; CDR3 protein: CSARDHSGLAALKTQYF
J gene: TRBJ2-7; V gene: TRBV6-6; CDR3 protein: CASREGSSYEQYF
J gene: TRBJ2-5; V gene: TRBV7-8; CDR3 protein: CASSLNPPDPQETQYF
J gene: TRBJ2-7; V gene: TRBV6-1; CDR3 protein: CASSEPGLVVYEQYF
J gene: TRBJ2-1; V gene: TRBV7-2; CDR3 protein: CASSLARLAVPNEQFF
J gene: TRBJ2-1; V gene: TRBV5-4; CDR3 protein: CASSLAFQDNEQFF
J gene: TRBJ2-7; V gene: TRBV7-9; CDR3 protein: CASSSNREYYEQYF
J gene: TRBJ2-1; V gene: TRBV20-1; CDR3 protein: CSARDFSGRRRGNEQFF
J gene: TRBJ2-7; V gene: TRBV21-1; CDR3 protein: CASSKVALGGRCYEQYF
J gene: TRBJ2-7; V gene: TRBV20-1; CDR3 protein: CSARSGQAPYEQYF
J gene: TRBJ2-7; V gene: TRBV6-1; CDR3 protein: CASSTGGISYSYEQYF
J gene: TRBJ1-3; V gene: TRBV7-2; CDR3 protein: CASSRDRGRVGNTIYF
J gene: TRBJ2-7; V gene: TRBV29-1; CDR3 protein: CSVGLLPGEQYF
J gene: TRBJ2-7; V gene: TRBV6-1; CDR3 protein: CASSVSGGRTYEQYF
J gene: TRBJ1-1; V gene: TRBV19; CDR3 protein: CASWGGFGGSVEAFF
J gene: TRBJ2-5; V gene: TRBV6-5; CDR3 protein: CASSYSGTGEAQYF
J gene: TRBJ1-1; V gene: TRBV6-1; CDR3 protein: CASIGPLAEAFF
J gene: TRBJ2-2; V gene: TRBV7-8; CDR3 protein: CASSLVLGGDTGELFF
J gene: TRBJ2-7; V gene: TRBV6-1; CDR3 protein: CASSEPFVGTGAYEQYF
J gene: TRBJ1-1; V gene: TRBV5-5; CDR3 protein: CASSLGGTNTEAFF
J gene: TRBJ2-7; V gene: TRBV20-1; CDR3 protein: CSAEPGSVSEQYF
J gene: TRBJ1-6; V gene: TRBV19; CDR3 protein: CASSIGQGESPLHF
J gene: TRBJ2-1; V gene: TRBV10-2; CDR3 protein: CASSEPRAVEQFF
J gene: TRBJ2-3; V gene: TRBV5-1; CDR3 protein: CASSLLSRRHTDTQYF
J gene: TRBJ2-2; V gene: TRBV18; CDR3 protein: CASSIWSVTGELFF
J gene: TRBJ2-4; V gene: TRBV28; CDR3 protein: CASSTQGARGTLAKNIQYF
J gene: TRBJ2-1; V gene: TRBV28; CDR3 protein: CASNLGSYNEQFF
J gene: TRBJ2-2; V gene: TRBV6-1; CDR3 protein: CASRLAGVNTGELFF
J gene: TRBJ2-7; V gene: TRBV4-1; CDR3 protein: CASSQATGDRLAGLYEQYF
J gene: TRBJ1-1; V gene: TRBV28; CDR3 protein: CASSLLGRYTEAFF